This T cell receptor (beta chain) was sequenced during a study of identical twins. General observations from the study: In zero-insertion analyses, partial confounding could arise from invariant MAIT and iNKT cells.

This clonotype was seen a few times. Antigen unknown. Through template switching, a universal primer site was introduced, and the cDNA contained unique molecular identifiers. Each CDR3 protein gets one entry after TCRdb re-called the 5' RACE reads with MiXCR. This table has hundreds of thousands of distinct CDR3 sequences, approximately 20% appearing once. The CDR3 is 15 amino acids. CDR1 and CDR2 (germline): MNHEY, SVGAGI. The germline V and J ends were trimmed by 4 bases and 0 bases, with 10 bases remaining between them. The same data also went into a second study, on yellow fever vaccine responses in identical twins. From that paper: The authors reported partly convergent, partly personalized vaccine responses in identical twins.

The rearrangement joins TRBV6-5 to TRBJ1-5; D remains ambiguous. The clonotype comes from a woman aged 18-29 years in good health. The sequencing sample was made of CD4+ T cells sorted from blood. CDR3 residues: CASSSTRNSNQPQHF. DNA for the CDR3: TGTGCCAGCAGTTCTACACGGAATAGCAATCAGCCCCAGCATTTT.